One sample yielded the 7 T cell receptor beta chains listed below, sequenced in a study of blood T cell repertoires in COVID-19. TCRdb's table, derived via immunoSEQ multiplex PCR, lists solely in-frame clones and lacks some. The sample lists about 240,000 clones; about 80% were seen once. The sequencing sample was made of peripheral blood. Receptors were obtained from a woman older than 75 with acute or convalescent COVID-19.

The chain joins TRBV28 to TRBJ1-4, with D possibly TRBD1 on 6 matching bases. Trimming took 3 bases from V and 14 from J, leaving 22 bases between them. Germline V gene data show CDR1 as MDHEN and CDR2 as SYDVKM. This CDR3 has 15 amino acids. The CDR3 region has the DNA TGTGCCAGCAGTTTCTCTGAGGCCTCCCAGGGACACCTGTTTTTT. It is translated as CASSFSEASQGHLFF.

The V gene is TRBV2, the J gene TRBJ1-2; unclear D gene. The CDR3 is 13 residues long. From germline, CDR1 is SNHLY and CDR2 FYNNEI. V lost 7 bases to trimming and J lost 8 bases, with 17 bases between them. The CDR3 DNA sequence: TGTGCCAGCACTCGGACTGACGATTGGGGCTACACCTTC. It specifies CASTRTDDWGYTF.

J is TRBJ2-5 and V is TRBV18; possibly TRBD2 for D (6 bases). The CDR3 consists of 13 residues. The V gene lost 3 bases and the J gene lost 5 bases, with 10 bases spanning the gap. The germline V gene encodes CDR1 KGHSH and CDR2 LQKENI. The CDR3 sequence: CASSPGSLETQYF. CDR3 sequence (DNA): TGTGCCAGCTCACCCGGGAGTTTGGAGACCCAGTACTTC.

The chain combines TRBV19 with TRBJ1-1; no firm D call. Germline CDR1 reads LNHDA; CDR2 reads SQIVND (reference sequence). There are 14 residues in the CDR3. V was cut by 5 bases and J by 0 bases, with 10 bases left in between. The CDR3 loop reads CASSSSRVNTEAFF. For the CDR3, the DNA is TGTGCCAGTAGTTCGTCGAGGGTGAACACTGAAGCTTTCTTT.

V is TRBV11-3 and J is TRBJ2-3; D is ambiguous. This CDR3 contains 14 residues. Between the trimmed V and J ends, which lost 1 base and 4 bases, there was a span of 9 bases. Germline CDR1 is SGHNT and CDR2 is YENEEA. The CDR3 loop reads CASSLGGSADTQYF. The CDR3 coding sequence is TGTGCCAGCAGCTTAGGTGGTAGTGCAGATACGCAGTATTTT.

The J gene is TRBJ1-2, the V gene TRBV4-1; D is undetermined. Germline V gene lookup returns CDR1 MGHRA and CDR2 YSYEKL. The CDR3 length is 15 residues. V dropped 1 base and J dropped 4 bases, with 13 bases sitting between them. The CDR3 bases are TGCGCCAGCAGCCAAGCGGGGAGCCCCCTCTATGGCTACACCTTC. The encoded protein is CASSQAGSPLYGYTF.

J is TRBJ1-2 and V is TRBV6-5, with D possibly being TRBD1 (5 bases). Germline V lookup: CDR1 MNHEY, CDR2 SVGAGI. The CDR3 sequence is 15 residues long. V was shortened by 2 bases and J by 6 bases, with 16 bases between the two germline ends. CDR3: CASSYRGAPTNGYTF. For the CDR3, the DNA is TGTGCCAGCAGTTACAGGGGCGCCCCTACCAATGGCTACACCTTC.